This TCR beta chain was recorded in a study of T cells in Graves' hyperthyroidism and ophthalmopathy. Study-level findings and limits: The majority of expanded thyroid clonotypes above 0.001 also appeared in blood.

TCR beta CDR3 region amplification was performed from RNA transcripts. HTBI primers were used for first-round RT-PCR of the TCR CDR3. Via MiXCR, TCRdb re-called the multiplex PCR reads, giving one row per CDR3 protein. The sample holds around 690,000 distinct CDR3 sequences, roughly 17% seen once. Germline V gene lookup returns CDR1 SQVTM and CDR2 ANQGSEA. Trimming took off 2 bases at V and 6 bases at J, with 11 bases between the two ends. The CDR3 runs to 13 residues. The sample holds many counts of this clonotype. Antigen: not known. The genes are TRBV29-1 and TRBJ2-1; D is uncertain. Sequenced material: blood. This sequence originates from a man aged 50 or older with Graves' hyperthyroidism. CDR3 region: CSVERLEFNEQFF. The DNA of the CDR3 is TGCAGCGTTGAAAGGCTAGAATTCAATGAGCAGTTCTTC.